This T cell receptor beta chain was sequenced in a study of shared clonotypes between healthy human individuals. Findings and caveats of the study: In this cohort, only blood was sampled, and tissue repertoires likely differ. Memory subsets had estimated richness that was generally smaller than that of naive subsets.

Each subset's genomic DNA was split evenly across several immunoSEQ plates. Profiled with immunoSEQ multiplex PCR; TCRdb holds only in-frame clones, not every one. This table holds 2,100,000 or so clones, around 95% found once. Division of CD4+ cells produced a CD45RA+ naive subset and a CD45RA-negative memory subset. Germline CDR1 is MNHEY and CDR2 is SMNVEV (reference sequence). The germline V and J ends were trimmed by 9 bases and 0 bases, with 16 bases remaining between them. The CDR3 totals 15 residues. A word on this clone: The antigen is unknown.

The chain employs TRBV27 and TRBJ2-3; D might be TRBD2 (7 bases). This TCR was recovered from a man aged 18 to 29 in good health. Specimen: naive CD4+ T cells sorted from blood. As for subset: CD45RA+ positively selected. The CDR3 DNA follows: TGTGCCAGTTTGCGGCGGGGGCCTAGCACAGATACGCAGTATTTT. The encoded protein is CASLRRGPSTDTQYF.